A selection of T cell receptor beta chains follows, all from one sample in a study of blood T cell repertoires in COVID-19. The repertoire was sequenced with immunoSEQ multiplex PCR; TCRdb's copy has only in-frame clones and lacks some. The table shows roughly 330,000 clones, with 80% to 90% occurring only once. The sequenced sample consisted of PBMCs or T cells enriched from blood (not recorded which). The origin of the receptors is a young woman who had recovered from COVID-19. The CDR3 runs from the conserved cysteine through the conserved F or W. D genes are given only for firm matches. Some rows mark clone size as missing; the rest say once, few, many or name a class of expanded clone.

>.|TRBV19|16|TRBD1|TRBJ1-5
CASSTYRGPSNQPQHF
TGTGCCAGTAGTACGTACAGGGGCCCTAGCAATCAGCCCCAGCATTTT
>.|TRBV5-4|18|TRBD2|TRBJ2-3
CASSLDLAARTSTDTQYF
TGTGCCAGCAGCTTGGATCTAGCGGCACGAACTAGCACAGATACGCAGTATTTT
>once|TRBV5-1|13|TRBD1|TRBJ2-7
CASSPHTGDEQYF
TGCGCCAGCAGCCCACACACAGGGGACGAGCAGTACTTC
>.|TRBV30|15|TRBD1|TRBJ1-6
CAWTSQGAGNSPLHF
TGTGCCTGGACATCACAGGGGGCGGGTAATTCACCCCTCCACTTT
>.|TRBV29-1|13|.|TRBJ1-1
CSVGGRNNAEAFF
TGCAGCGTTGGGGGCAGGAACAACGCTGAAGCTTTCTTT
>.|TRBV15|14|TRBD1|TRBJ2-7
CATSNRQGPYEQYF
TGTGCCACCAGCAACCGACAGGGGCCCTACGAGCAGTACTTC
>.|TRBV19|16|TRBD2|TRBJ2-2
CASSTRLAGGTGELFF
TGTGCCAGTAGTACCCGACTAGCGGGGGGCACCGGGGAGCTGTTTTTT
>few|TRBV2|14|TRBD1|TRBJ2-7
CASGRDRGVDEQYF
TGTGCCAGCGGAAGGGACAGGGGGGTTGACGAGCAGTACTTC
>.|TRBV28|16|.|TRBJ2-5
CASSPHPTGLQETQYF
TGTGCCAGTAGCCCCCACCCTACAGGGCTCCAAGAGACCCAGTACTTC
>.|TRBV19|14|TRBD1|TRBJ1-2
CASRIGGSDYGYTF
TGTGCCAGTAGAATAGGGGGCTCCGACTATGGCTACACCTTC
>.|TRBV10-3|22|TRBD2|TRBJ2-3
CAISKSPGTSGGLSPRTDTQYF
TGTGCCATCAGTAAGAGTCCCGGGACTAGCGGGGGGTTGTCCCCTCGGACAGATACGCAGTATTTT
>.|TRBV5-1|14|.|TRBJ2-1
CASSLNGDSGEQFF
TGCGCCAGCAGCTTAAACGGGGATAGTGGTGAGCAGTTCTTC
>.|TRBV5-1|16|TRBD2|TRBJ2-3
CASSLPAGGAFDTQYF
TGCGCCAGCAGCCTCCCTGCGGGGGGGGCCTTTGATACGCAGTATTTT
>.|TRBV5-6|15|.|TRBJ1-4
CASSGLGRSMEKLFF
TGTGCCAGCAGCGGACTCGGACGGTCCATGGAAAAACTGTTTTTT
>.|TRBV20-1|15|TRBD1|TRBJ1-2
CSASRDRVASYGYTF
TGCAGTGCTAGTCGGGACAGGGTCGCTTCTTATGGCTACACCTTC
>.|TRBV9|17|.|TRBJ1-2
CASSVANVASRGYGYTF
TGTGCCAGCAGCGTAGCTAACGTAGCCAGCCGGGGGTATGGCTACACCTTC
>.|TRBV29-1|18|TRBD2|TRBJ2-3
CSVESELAGGKSTDTQYF
TGCAGCGTTGAAAGTGAACTAGCGGGGGGCAAGAGCACAGATACGCAGTATTTT